This paragraph covers one TCR beta chain sequence. Its specificity is unknown. This entry is derived from a study of T cells in Graves' hyperthyroidism and ophthalmopathy. Study-level findings and limits: A model using 13 V-J features told ophthalmopathy apart from stable hyperthyroidism.

The CDR3 sequence is 14 residues long. With 4 bases clipped from V and 7 bases from J, the junction kept 8 bases outside the gene matches. RNA transcripts were the template for amplifying TCR beta CDR3 regions. When the TCR CDR3 underwent first-round RT-PCR, the HTBI primer set was used. MiXCR, run by TCRdb on the multiplex PCR reads, gives a single entry per CDR3 protein. The sample includes 700,000 to 850,000 distinct CDR3 sequences, 35% of them seen just once. The sequence came from a woman between 35 and 50 years old with Graves' hyperthyroidism. The sample taken for sequencing was blood. J is TRBJ2-5 and V is TRBV12-3 or TRBV12-4; 8 bases align to TRBD1. The CDR3 DNA follows: TGTGCCAGCAGTTCCGGGACAGGAGTTCTGACCCAGTACTTC. Its protein product is CASSSGTGVLTQYF.